Here is one T cell receptor beta chain with its context. The data belong to a study of blood T cell repertoires in COVID-19. Study details: Acute and convalescent COVID-19 samples came from the United States, Italy and Spain.

In the original processing: Reference gene primer amplification gave nucleated cell count estimates. The table came from immunoSEQ multiplex PCR; TCRdb's copy has only in-frame clones and leaves some out. The D gene and trimming were derived from the DNA, and the V and J assignments and clone size from that table. The profile covers around 210,000 clones, with approximately 85% appearing a single time and 4.5% to 5.5% taken by the ten largest. Followed longitudinally, the Seattle patients had been enrolled during active infection. V lost 3 bases and J 0 bases, leaving 12 bases between the germline ends. The CDR3 is made up of 16 amino acids. Germline V gene data show CDR1 as MGHRA and CDR2 as YSYEKL.

Material for sequencing was peripheral blood. This TCR derives from a man aged 45-65 years with COVID-19, enrolled during active disease. The gene calls are TRBV4-1 and TRBJ2-1; D remains unclear. The CDR3 loop is CASSQPQTRSYNEQFF. The DNA for the CDR3 is TGCGCCAGCAGCCAGCCCCAGACTCGCTCCTACAATGAGCAGTTCTTC.